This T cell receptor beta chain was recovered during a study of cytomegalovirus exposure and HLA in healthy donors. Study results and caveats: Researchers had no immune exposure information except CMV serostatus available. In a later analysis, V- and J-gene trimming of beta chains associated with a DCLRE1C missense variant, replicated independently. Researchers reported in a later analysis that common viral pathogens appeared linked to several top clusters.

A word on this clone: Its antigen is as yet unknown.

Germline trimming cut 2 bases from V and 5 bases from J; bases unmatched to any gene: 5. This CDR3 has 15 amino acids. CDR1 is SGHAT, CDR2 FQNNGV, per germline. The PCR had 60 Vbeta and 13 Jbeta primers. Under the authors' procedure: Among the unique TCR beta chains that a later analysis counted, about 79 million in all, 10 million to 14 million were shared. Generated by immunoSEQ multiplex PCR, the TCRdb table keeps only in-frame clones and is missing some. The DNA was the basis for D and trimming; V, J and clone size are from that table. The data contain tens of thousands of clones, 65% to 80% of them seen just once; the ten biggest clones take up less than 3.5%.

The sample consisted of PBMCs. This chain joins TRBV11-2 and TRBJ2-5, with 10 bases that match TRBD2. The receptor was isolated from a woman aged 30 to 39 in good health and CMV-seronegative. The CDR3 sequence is CASSLNRGLAETQYF. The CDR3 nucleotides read TGTGCCAGCAGCTTAAATAGGGGACTAGCGGAGACCCAGTACTTC.